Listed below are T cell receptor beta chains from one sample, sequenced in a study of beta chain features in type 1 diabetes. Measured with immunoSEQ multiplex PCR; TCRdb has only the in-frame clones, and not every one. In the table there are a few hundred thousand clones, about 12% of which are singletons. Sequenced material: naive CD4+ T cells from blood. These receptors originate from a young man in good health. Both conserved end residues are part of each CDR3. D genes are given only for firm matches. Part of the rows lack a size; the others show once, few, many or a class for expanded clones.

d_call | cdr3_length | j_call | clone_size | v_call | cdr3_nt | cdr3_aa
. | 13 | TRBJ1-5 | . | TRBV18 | TGTGCCAGCTCACGGGGGGAAAATCAGCCCCAGCATTTT | CASSRGENQPQHF
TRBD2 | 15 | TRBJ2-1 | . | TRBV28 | TGTGCCAGCAGTTCCCTAGCGGGGGGTTTCAATGAGCAGTTCTTC | CASSSLAGGFNEQFF
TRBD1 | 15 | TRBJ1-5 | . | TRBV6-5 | TGTGCCAGCAGGCGGGACAGGGGGTCCGATCAGCCCCAGCATTTT | CASRRDRGSDQPQHF
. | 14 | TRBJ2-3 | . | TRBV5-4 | TGTGCCAGCAGCTTCCGTCTAGCAAGAGATACGCAGTATTTT | CASSFRLARDTQYF
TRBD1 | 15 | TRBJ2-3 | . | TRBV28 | TGTGCCAGCAGTTTATCCAGGGGGTTGACAGATACGCAGTATTTT | CASSLSRGLTDTQYF
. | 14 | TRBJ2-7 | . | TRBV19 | TGTGCCAGTAGTAGCGGCCTTCCAGCCTACGAGCAGTACTTC | CASSSGLPAYEQYF
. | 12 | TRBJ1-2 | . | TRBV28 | TGTGCCAGCAGTACAAGCGGACAGCCCTACACCTTC | CASSTSGQPYTF
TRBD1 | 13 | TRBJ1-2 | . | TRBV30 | TGTGCCTGGGACAGGGGGCTACGGTATGGCTACACCTTC | CAWDRGLRYGYTF
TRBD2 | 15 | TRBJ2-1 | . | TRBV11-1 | TGTGCCAGCAGCTTAGACGGGGGGGGCTACAATGAGCAGTTCTTC | CASSLDGGGYNEQFF
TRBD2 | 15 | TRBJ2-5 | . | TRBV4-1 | TGCGCCAGCAGCCAAGTGCCTAGCGGGGAAGAGACCCAGTACTTC | CASSQVPSGEETQYF
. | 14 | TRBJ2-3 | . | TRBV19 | TGTGCCAGTAATAGGGGCCGCAGCACAGATACGCAGTATTTT | CASNRGRSTDTQYF
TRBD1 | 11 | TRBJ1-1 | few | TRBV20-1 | TGCAGATCCCCCCAAGACAGGGGAGCTTTCTTT | CRSPQDRGAFF
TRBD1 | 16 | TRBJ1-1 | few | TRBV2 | TGTGCCAGCAGCCCGAGGACAGGGAGCATGAACACTGAAGCTTTCTTT | CASSPRTGSMNTEAFF
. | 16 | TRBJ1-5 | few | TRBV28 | TGTGCCAGCAGTCCAACCCCTCCTCAGGGGATCGATCCCCAGCATTTT | CASSPTPPQGIDPQHF
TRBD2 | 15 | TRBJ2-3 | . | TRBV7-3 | TGTGCCAGCAGCATTAAGCGGGGGGGCCCAGATACGCAGTATTTT | CASSIKRGGPDTQYF
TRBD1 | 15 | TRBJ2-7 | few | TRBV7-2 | TGTGCCAGCAGCTTAATGGGACAGGGGGGCTACGAGCAGTACTTC | CASSLMGQGGYEQYF
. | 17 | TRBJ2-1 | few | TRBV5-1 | TGCGCCAGCAGCTTGGCAGGGTTCGATGGCTCCTACAATGAGCAGTTCTTC | CASSLAGFDGSYNEQFF
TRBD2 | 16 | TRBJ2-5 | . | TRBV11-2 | TGTGCCAGCAGCTCACGACTAGCGGGAGTCCGAGAGACCCAGTACTTC | CASSSRLAGVRETQYF
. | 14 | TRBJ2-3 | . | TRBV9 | TGTGCCAGCAGCCAATCGAGAGCCACAGATACGCAGTATTTT | CASSQSRATDTQYF
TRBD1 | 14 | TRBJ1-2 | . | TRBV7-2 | TGTGCCAGCAGCTCCTATACAGGGGCGCAAGGCTACACCTTC | CASSSYTGAQGYTF
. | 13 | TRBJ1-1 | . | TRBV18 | TGTGCCAGCTCCTCGGACAGGAACACTGAAGCTTTCTTT | CASSSDRNTEAFF
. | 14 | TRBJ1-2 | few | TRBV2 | TGTGCCAGCAGTGATAGACGGGGGGACTATGGCTACACCTTC | CASSDRRGDYGYTF
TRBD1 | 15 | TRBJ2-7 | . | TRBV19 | TGTGCCAGTACCACACAGACAGGGAACGCCTACGAGCAGTACTTC | CASTTQTGNAYEQYF
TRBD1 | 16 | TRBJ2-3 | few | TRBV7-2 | TGTGCCAGCAGGCAATCCGGGACAGGGGGCGGGGATACGCAGTATTTT | CASRQSGTGGGDTQYF
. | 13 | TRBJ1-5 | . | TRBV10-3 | TGTGCCATCACGGCGGATAGCAATCAGCCCCAGCATTTT | CAITADSNQPQHF
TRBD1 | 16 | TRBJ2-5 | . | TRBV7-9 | TGTGCCAGCAGCTTACGGACAGGAATCGACCAAGAGACCCAGTACTTC | CASSLRTGIDQETQYF
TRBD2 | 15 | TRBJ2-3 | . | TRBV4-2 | TGTGCCAGCAGCCAAGACCGAGCGGGGGGGCGGACGCAGTATTTT | CASSQDRAGGRTQYF
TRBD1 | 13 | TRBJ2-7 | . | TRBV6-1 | TGTGCCAGCAACCCGGGACAGGGCTACGAGCAGTACTTC | CASNPGQGYEQYF
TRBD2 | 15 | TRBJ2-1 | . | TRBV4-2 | TGTGCCAGCAGCCAAGATTCTAGCGGGTACAATGAGCAGTTCTTC | CASSQDSSGYNEQFF
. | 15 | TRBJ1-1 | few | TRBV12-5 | TGTGCTAGTGGTTTGTCGGGGGGGCCGGTGGCTGAAGCTTTCTTT | CASGLSGGPVAEAFF
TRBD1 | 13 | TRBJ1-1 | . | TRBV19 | TGTGCCAGTAGCGGACAGGTGAACACTGAAGCTTTCTTT | CASSGQVNTEAFF
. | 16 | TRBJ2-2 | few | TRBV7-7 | TGTGCTAGCAGCTTAATGGTTGGCGGGAACACCGGGGAGCTGTTTTTT | CASSLMVGGNTGELFF
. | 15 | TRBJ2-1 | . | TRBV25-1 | TGTGCCAGCAGTGGGTTGCGCGGGAACGGCGGTGAGCAGTTCTTC | CASSGLRGNGGEQFF
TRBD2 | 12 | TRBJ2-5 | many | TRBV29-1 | TGCAGCCAGGTCGCGGGAGGAGAGACCCAGTACTTC | CSQVAGGETQYF
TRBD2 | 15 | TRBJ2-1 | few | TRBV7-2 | TGTGCCAGCAGCTTACTTAGCGGGGGTCGGGATGAGCAGTTCTTC | CASSLLSGGRDEQFF
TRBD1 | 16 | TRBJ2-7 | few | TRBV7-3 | TGTGCCAGCAGCCCCGGGGACAGATATCTTGGCGGCGAGCAGTACTTC | CASSPGDRYLGGEQYF
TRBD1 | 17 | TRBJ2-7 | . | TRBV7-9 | TGTGCCAGCAGCCCAAGGGGCCGGGACAGTTCTTCCTACGAGCAGTACTTC | CASSPRGRDSSSYEQYF
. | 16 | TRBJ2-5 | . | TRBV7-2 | TGTGCCAGCAGCTTAGGGGGGACCGTAGGGGGAGAGACCCAGTACTTC | CASSLGGTVGGETQYF
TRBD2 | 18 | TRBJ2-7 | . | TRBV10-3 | TGTGCCATCAGTGAGTCTACCCATGCGGCGGGAGCGGAGTACGAGCAGTACTTC | CAISESTHAAGAEYEQYF
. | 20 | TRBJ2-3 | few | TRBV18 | TGTGCCAGCTCACCAAACCGGGACAGCCTGCTCGGAGGGGGCACAGATACGCAGTATTTT | CASSPNRDSLLGGGTDTQYF
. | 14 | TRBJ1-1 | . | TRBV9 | TGTGCCAGCAGCACCGAGGACAGAGGCACTGAAGCTTTCTTT | CASSTEDRGTEAFF
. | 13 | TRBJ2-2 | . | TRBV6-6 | TGTGCCAGCGTACAGGAGTTGCCCGGGGAGCTGTTTTTT | CASVQELPGELFF
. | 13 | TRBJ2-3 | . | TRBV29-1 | TGCAGCGTTGAAACTCCTAGCACAGATACGCAGTATTTT | CSVETPSTDTQYF
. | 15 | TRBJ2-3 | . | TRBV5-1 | TGCGCCAGCAGCTTAGCGGCAACTAGCACAGATACGCAGTATTTT | CASSLAATSTDTQYF
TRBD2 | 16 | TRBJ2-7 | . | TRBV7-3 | TGTGCCAGCAGCCCGGAAGGGGCTAGCGGGATCTACGAGCAGTACTTC | CASSPEGASGIYEQYF
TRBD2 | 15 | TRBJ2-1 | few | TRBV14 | TGTGCCAGCAGCTATAGCGGGGGGACCTACAATGAGCAGTTCTTC | CASSYSGGTYNEQFF
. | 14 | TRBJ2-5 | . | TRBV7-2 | TGTGCCAGCAGCTTAGATGCAGGGAAAGAGACCCAGTACTTC | CASSLDAGKETQYF
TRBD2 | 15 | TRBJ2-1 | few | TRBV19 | TGTGCCAGTAGTACCGGGACTAGCGGGAGCAATGAGCAGTTCTTC | CASSTGTSGSNEQFF
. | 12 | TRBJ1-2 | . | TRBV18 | TGTGCCAGCTCTCCGGGAAGATATGGCTACACCTTC | CASSPGRYGYTF
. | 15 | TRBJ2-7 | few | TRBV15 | TGTGCCACCAGCCCAGGAGGCGTGTCAGGCTACGAGCAGTACTTC | CATSPGGVSGYEQYF
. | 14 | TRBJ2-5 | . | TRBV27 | TGTGCCAGCAGTCCCCTCGGACAGCAAGAGACCCAGTACTTC | CASSPLGQQETQYF